The text below deals with one TCR beta chain. The antigen remains undetermined. These data come from a study of OX40 agonist ivuxolimab in advanced cancers. Turning to the study itself: Of mixed ages from about 23 to 85 and averaging about 60 years, the group was 65% to 85% male.

Generated by immunoSEQ multiplex PCR, the TCRdb table keeps only in-frame clones and is missing some. The repertoire holds roughly 45,000 clones, with 85% as singletons. General observations from the study: At 0.1 to 3.0 mg/kg, CD4+ and CD8+ blood T cells expanded clonally by week 6.

Trimming pared 6 bases from V and 13 bases from J, leaving 18 bases between. Germline V gene data show CDR1 as MGHDK and CDR2 as SYGVNS. The CDR3 is made up of 12 amino acids. The specimen comprised CD4+ or CD8+ T cells sorted from blood, sampled in a trial of the OX40 agonist ivuxolimab. The clonotype comes from an adult with an advanced solid tumor such as melanoma, head and neck, liver or kidney cancer. This chain uses TRBV25-1 with TRBJ1-2, with a possible D match to TRBD1 (6 bases). The CDR3 coding sequence is TGTGCCAGCAGAGCGGGGGGCGAAAGGATCACCTTC. It translates to CASRAGGERITF.